This T cell receptor (beta chain) was found in a study of T cell responses to AZD1222 COVID-19 vaccine. J gave up 7 bases and V 3 bases, and 3 bases lay outside the gene matches. The germline CDR1 and CDR2 sequences are SGHAT and FQNNGV. The CDR3 has 14 residues. This clone occurred a few times. What it recognizes is unknown. Assay: immunoSEQ multiplex PCR; the TCRdb copy retains only in-frame clones and omits some. The sample lists around 130,000 clones; 88% were seen once. Points from the study as a whole: The donor cohort was predominantly white British with a female majority, and clonal diversity may have been underestimated. At 160-218 and 743-854, vaccine-associated CD4 TCRs were dominant, and they spanned spike.

The sequence was collected from an adult in good health. The V and J genes are TRBV11-2 and TRBJ1-6, with 7 nucleotides matching TRBD1. The material sequenced was peripheral blood, taken on day 0 of MenACWY control vaccination. CDR3 in amino acids: CASSFLTGNSPLHF. In DNA, the CDR3 is TGTGCCAGCAGCTTTCTGACAGGGAATTCACCCCTCCACTTT.